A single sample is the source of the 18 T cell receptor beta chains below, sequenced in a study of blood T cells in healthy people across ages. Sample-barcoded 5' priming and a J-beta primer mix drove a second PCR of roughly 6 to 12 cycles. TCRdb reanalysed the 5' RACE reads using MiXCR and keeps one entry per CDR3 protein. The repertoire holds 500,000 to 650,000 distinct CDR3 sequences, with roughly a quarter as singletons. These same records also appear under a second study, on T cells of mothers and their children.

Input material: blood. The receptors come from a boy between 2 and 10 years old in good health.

As DNA, the CDR3 is TGTGCCAGCAGTGAATTGGGACAGCTGAACACTGAAGCTTTCTTT. This translates into CASSELGQLNTEAFF. The rearrangement uses TRBV2 and TRBJ1-1; TRBD1 agrees at 7 bases. The CDR3 length is 15 residues. J gave up 0 bases and V 2 bases, and 3 bases lay outside the gene matches. Germline CDR1 SNHLY, CDR2 FYNNEI. Full variable domain (outside the CDR3, taken from reference TRBV2 and TRBJ1-1): EPEVTQTPSHQVTQMGQEVILRCVPISNHLYFYWYRQILGQKVEFLVSFYNNEISEKSEIFDDQFSVERPDGSNFTLKIRSTKLEDSAMYFCASSELGQLNTEAFFGQGTRLTVV.

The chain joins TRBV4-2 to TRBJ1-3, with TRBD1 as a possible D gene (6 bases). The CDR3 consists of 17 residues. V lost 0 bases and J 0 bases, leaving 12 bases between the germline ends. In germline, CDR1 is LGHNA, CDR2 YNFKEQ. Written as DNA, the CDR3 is TGTGCCAGCAGCCAAGATCAAGGAGGGGGCTCTGGAAACACCATATATTTT. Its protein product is CASSQDQGGGSGNTIYF.

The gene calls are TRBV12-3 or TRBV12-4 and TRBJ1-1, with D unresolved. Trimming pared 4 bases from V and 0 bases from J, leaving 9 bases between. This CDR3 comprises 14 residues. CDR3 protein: CASSSTEMNTEAFF. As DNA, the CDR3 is TGTGCCAGCAGTTCGACCGAAATGAACACTGAAGCTTTCTTT.

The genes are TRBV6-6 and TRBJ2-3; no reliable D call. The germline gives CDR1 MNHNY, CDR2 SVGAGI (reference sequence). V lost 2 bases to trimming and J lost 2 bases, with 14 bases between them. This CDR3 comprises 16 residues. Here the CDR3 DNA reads TGTGCCAGCAGTTACGGATTGTGGGGTTTCACAGATACGCAGTATTTT. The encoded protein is CASSYGLWGFTDTQYF.

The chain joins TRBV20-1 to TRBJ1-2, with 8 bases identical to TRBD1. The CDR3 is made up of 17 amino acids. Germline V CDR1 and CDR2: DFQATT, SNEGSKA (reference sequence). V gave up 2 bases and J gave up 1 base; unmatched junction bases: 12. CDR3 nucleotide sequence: TGCAGTGCTAGAAGAGCCGGGACAGGCAGACTTAACTATGGCTACACCTTC. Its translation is CSARRAGTGRLNYGYTF.

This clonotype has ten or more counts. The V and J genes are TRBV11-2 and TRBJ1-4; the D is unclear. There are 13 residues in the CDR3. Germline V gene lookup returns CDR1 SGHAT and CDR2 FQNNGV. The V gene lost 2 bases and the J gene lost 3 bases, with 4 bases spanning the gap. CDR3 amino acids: CASSLNPNEKLFF. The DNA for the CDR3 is TGTGCCAGCAGCTTAAATCCTAATGAAAAACTGTTTTTT. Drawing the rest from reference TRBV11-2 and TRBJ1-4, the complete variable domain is EAGVAQSPRYKIIEKRQSVAFWCNPISGHATLYWYQQILGQGPKLLIQFQNNGVVDDSQLPKDRFSAERLKGVDSTLKIQPAKLEDSAVYLCASSLNPNEKLFFGSGTQLSVL.

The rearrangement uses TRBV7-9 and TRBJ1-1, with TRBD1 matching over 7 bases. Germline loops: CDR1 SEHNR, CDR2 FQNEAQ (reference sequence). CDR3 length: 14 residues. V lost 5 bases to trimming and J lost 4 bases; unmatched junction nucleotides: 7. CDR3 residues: CASSNRQGGTEAFF. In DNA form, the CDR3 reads TGTGCCAGCAGCAACCGACAGGGTGGCACTGAAGCTTTCTTT.

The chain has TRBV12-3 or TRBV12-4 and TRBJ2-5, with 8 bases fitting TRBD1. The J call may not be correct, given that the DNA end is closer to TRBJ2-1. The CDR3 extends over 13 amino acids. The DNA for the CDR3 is TGTGCCAGCAGTCCCTACAGGGGGAGTGAGCAGTTCTTC. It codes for CASSPYRGSEQFF.

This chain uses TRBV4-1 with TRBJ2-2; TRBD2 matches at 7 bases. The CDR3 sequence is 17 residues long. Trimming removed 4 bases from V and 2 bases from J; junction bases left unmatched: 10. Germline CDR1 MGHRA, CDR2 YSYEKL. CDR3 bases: TGCGCCAGCAGCCTAGGGAGAGCGGGGTTTAACACCGGGGAGCTGTTTTTT. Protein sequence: CASSLGRAGFNTGELFF.

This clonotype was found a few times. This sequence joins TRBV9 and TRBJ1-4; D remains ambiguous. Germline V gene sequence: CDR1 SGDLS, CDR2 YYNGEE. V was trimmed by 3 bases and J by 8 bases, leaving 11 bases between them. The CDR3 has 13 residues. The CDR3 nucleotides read TGTGCCAGCAGCGCAAAGGGAGGCGAAAAACTGTTTTTT. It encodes CASSAKGGEKLFF.

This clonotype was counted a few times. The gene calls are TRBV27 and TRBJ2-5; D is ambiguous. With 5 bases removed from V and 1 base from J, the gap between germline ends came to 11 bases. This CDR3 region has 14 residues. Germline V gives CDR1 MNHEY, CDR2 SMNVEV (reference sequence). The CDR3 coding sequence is TGTGCCAGCAGTGCCTTTGTTGGCCAAGAGACCCAGTACTTC. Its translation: CASSAFVGQETQYF.

DNA of the CDR3: TGTGCCAGCATTGGGACCCCTGCTGAAGCTTTCTTT. Translation: CASIGTPAEAFF. V is TRBV12-3 or TRBV12-4 and J is TRBJ1-1, with D possibly matching TRBD1 (5 bases). The CDR3 totals 12 residues. V was clipped by 7 bases and J by 6 bases, with 12 bases between them.

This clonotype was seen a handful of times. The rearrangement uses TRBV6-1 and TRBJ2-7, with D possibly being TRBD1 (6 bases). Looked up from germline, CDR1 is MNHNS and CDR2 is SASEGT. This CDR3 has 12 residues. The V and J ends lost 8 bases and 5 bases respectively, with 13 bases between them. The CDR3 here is CASSARGDEQYF. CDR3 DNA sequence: TGTGCCAGCTCCGCCAGGGGCGACGAGCAGTACTTC.

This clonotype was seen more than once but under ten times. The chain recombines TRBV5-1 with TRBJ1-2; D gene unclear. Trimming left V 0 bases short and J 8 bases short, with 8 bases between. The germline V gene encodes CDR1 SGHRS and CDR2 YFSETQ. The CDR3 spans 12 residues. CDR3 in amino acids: CASSLDSKGYTF. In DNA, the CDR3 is TGCGCCAGCAGCTTGGACAGCAAAGGCTACACCTTC.

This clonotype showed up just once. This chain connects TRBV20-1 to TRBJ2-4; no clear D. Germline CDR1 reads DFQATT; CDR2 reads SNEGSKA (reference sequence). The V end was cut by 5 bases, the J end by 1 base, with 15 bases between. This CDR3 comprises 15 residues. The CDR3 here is CSAQRWDVAKNIQYF. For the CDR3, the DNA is TGCAGTGCTCAAAGGTGGGATGTGGCCAAAAACATTCAGTACTTC.

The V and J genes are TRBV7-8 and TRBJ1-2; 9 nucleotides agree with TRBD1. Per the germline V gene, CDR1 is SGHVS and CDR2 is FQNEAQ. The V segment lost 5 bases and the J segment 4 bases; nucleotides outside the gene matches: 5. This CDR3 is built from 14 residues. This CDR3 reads CASSPRTGAYGYTF. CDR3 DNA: TGTGCCAGCAGCCCTCGGACAGGGGCCTATGGCTACACCTTC.

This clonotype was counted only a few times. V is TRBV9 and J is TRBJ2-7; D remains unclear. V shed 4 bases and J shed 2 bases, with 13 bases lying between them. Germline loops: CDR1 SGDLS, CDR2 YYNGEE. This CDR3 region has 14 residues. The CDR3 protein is CASSLGNLAYEQYF. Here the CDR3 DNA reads TGTGCCAGCAGCCTAGGGAACCTTGCCTACGAGCAGTACTTC.

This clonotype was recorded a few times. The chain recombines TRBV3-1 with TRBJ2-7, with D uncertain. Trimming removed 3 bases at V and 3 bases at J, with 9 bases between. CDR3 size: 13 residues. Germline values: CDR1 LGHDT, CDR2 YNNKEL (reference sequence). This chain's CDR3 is CASSHRGDYEQYF. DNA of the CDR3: TGTGCCAGCAGCCACCGTGGGGACTACGAGCAGTACTTC.